These 11 T cell receptor beta chains were sequenced from one sample in a study of blood T cell repertoires in COVID-19. The table came from immunoSEQ multiplex PCR; TCRdb's copy has only in-frame clones and leaves some out. The sample records about 440,000 clones, around 88% being singletons. Sequencing was performed on peripheral blood. These receptors all stem from a woman between 45 and 65 years old with COVID-19, enrolled during active disease.

The gene calls are TRBV5-6 and TRBJ2-2; possible D gene TRBD1, 6 bases. Trimming removed 5 bases from V and 5 bases from J, with 16 bases in between. This CDR3 comprises 15 residues. CDR1 and CDR2 from the germline V gene are SGHDT and YYEEEE. The CDR3 sequence: CASRRAGVGTGELFF. The CDR3 DNA reads TGTGCCAGCAGGCGGGCAGGGGTAGGGACCGGGGAGCTGTTTTTT.

This clone turned up a few times. This chain uses TRBV27 with TRBJ1-6, with no clear D. V was shortened by 3 bases and J by 6 bases, with 15 bases between the two germline ends. Germline CDR1 reads MNHEY; CDR2 reads SMNVEV (reference sequence). CDR3 length: 16 residues. CDR3 region: CASSFDPRRRNSPLHF. In nucleotides, the CDR3 is TGTGCCAGCAGTTTTGACCCGAGGCGACGTAATTCACCCCTCCACTTT.

V gene TRBV5-4 combines with J gene TRBJ2-7; weak D call: TRBD1 (5 bases). Germline values: CDR1 SGHNT, CDR2 YYREEE (reference sequence). The germline V and J ends were trimmed by 4 bases and 2 bases, with 10 bases remaining between them. CDR3 length: 13 residues. The CDR3 DNA follows: TGTGCCAGCAGCCCCGACAGCACCTACGAGCAGTACTTC. As protein: CASSPDSTYEQYF.

The genes are TRBV4-1 and TRBJ2-3; 9 bases match TRBD2. The germline CDR1 and CDR2 sequences are MGHRA and YSYEKL. The CDR3 is made up of 16 amino acids. J gave up 0 bases and V 4 bases, and 5 bases lay outside the gene matches. CDR3 sequence reads: CASSLLAGISTDTQYF. CDR3 bases: TGCGCCAGCAGCCTCCTAGCGGGGATCAGCACAGATACGCAGTATTTT.

The gene calls are TRBV5-4 and TRBJ2-1; 7 positions match TRBD1. This CDR3 spans 14 amino acids. CDR1 is SGHNT and CDR2 is YYREEE in the germline V gene (reference sequence). V lost 4 bases to trimming and J lost 5 bases; unmatched junction nucleotides: 6. CDR3 nucleotide sequence: TGTGCCAGCAGCATGTGGACAGGCCACAATGAGCAGTTCTTC. Amino acid sequence: CASSMWTGHNEQFF.

The V gene is TRBV2, the J gene TRBJ2-1; TRBD1 matches at 7 bases. The CDR3 loop spans 13 amino acids. The V gene end was trimmed by 4 bases and the J gene end by 7 bases; junction bases not matched to a gene: 4. Per germline, CDR1 SNHLY and CDR2 FYNNEI. The CDR3 region is CASSVDRDNEQFF. Here the CDR3 DNA reads TGTGCCAGCAGTGTCGACAGGGATAATGAGCAGTTCTTC.

V gene TRBV13 combines with J gene TRBJ2-7; 8 bases match TRBD1. The germline CDR1 and CDR2 sequences are PRHDT and FYEKMQ (reference sequence). The trim removed 4 bases at V and 2 bases at J, leaving 4 bases unmatched. The CDR3 totals 14 residues. CDR3 DNA: TGTGCCAGCAGCTCGGACAGGGCGGCCTACGAGCAGTACTTC. Protein product: CASSSDRAAYEQYF.

This chain links TRBV5-1 with TRBJ1-1; D might be TRBD1 (5 bases). Trimming took 0 bases from V and 4 from J, leaving 10 bases between them. Germline-derived CDR1 and CDR2 are SGHRS and YFSETQ. The CDR3 contains 14 residues. CDR3 amino acids: CASSLVTGVTEAFF. As DNA, the CDR3 is TGCGCCAGCAGCTTGGTGACGGGGGTCACTGAAGCTTTCTTT.

The chain joins TRBV6-4 to TRBJ2-1; 10 bases are shared with TRBD1. The CDR3 totals 14 residues. The ends lost 6 bases at V and 7 bases at J; junction bases unmatched: 6. Germline CDR1 is MRHNA and CDR2 is SNTAGT. CDR3 amino acids: CASSGQGGRNEQFF. The CDR3 DNA sequence: TGTGCCAGCAGCGGACAGGGGGGAAGGAATGAGCAGTTCTTC.

The J gene is TRBJ2-1, the V gene TRBV11-3; the D gene is possibly TRBD1 (6 bases). Germline V gene data show CDR1 as SGHNT and CDR2 as YENEEA. The CDR3 totals 13 residues. V was pared by 6 bases and J by 1 base, with 7 bases between. The CDR3 region has the DNA TGTGCCAGCAGTCAGGGGTCCTACAATGAGCAGTTCTTC. Amino acids: CASSQGSYNEQFF.

A note on this clone: Other nucleotide sequences in the sample specify the same CDR3. V is TRBV3-1 (or the pseudogene TRBV3-2) and J is TRBJ2-7; the D is unclear. Trimming removed 1 base at V and 2 bases at J, with 6 bases between. Per germline, CDR1 LGHDT and CDR2 YNNKEL (reference sequence). This CDR3 region has 13 residues. CDR3 sequence (DNA): TGTGCCAGCAGCCAAGGCGGAACCTACGAGCAGTACTTC. The encoded protein is CASSQGGTYEQYF.